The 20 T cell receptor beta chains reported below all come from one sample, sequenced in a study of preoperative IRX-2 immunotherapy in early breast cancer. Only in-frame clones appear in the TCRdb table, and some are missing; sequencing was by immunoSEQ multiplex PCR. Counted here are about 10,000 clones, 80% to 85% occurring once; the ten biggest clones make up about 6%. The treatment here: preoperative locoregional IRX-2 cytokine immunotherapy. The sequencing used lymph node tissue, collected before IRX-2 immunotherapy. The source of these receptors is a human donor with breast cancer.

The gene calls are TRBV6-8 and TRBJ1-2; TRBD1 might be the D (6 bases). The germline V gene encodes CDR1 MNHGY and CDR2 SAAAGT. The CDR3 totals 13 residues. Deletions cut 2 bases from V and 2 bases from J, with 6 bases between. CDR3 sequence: CASSYGGNYGYTF. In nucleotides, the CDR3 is TGTGCCAGCAGTTACGGGGGCAACTATGGCTACACCTTC.

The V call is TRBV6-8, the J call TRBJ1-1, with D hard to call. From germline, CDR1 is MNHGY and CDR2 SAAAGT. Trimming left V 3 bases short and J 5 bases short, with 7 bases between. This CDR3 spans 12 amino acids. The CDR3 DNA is TGTGCCAGCAGTTATGGCGGTACTGAAGCTTTCTTT. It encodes CASSYGGTEAFF.

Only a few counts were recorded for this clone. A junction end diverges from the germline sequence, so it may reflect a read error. CDR3 amino acids: CASSAPTLNAEAFF. CDR3 bases: TGTGCCAGCAGTGCGCCGACCTTGAACGCTGAAGCTTTCTTT. The chain uses TRBV6-8 and TRBJ1-1; D call uncertain. The germline gives CDR1 MNHGY, CDR2 SAAAGT. The CDR3 runs to 14 residues.

As DNA, the CDR3 is TGTGCCAGCAACTCGGGACAGGGTCCGCTCAGGTACTTC. Translating it yields CASNSGQGPLRYF. This chain joins TRBV7-4 and TRBJ2-5, with 9 bases aligning to TRBD1. The ends lost 7 bases at V and 13 bases at J; junction bases unmatched: 13. The CDR3 loop spans 13 amino acids. Germline values: CDR1 SGHVT, CDR2 SQSDAQ.

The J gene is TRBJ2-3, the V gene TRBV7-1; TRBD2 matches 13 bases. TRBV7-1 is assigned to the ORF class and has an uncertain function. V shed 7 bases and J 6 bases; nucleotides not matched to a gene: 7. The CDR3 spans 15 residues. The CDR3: CASTEGTSGMDTQYF. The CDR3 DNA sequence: TGTGCCAGCACCGAAGGGACTAGCGGGATGGATACGCAGTATTTT.

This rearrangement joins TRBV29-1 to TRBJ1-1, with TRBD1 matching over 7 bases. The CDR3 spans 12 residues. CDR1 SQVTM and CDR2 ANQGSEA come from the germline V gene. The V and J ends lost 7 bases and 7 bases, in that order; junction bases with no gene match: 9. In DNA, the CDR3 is TGCAGCGGTTTTAAAGGGGGCGGTGAAGCTTTCTTT. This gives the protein CSGFKGGGEAFF.

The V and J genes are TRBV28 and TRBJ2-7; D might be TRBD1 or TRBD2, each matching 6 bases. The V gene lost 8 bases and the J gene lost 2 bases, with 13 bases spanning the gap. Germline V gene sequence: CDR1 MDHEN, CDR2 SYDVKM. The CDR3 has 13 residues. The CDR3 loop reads CASGGPGAYEQYF. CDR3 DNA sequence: TGTGCCAGCGGGGGCCCGGGAGCCTACGAGCAGTACTTC.

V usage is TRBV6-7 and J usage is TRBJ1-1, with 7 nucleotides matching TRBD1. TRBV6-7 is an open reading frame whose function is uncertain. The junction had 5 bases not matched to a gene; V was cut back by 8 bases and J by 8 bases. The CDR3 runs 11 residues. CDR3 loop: CASSEGAEAFF. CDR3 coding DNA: TGTGCCAGCTCTGAGGGGGCAGAAGCTTTCTTT.

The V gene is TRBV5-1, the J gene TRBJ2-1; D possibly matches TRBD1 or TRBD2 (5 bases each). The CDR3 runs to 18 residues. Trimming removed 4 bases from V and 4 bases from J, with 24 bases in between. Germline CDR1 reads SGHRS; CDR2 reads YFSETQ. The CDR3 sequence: CASSPVEGEGEIYNEQFF. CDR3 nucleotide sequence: TGCGCCAGCAGCCCCGTCGAGGGTGAAGGGGAGATTTACAATGAGCAGTTCTTC.

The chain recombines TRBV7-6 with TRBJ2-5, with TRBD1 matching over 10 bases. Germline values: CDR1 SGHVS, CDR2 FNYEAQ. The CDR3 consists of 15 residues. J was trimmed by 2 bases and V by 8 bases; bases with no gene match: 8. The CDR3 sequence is CASSIPGQGQETQYF. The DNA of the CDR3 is TGTGCCAGCTCTATTCCGGGACAGGGGCAAGAGACCCAGTACTTC.

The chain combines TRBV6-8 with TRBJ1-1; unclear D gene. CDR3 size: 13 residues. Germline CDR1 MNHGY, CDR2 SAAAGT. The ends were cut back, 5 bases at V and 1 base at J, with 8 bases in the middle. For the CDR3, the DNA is TGTGCCAGCAGTCTGGTTACGAACACTGAAGCTTTCTTT. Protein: CASSLVTNTEAFF.

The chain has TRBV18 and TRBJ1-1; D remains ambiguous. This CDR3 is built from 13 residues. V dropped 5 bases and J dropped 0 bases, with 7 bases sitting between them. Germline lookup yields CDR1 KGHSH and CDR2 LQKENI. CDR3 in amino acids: CASSSGMNTEAFF. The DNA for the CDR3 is TGTGCCAGCTCATCTGGGATGAACACTGAAGCTTTCTTT.

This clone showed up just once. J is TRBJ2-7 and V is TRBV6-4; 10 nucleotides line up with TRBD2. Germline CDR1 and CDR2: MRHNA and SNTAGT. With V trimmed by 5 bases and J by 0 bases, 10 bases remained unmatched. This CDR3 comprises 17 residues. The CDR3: CASSYGTSGTRSYEQYF. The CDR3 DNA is TGTGCCAGCAGTTATGGCACTAGCGGGACCCGCTCCTACGAGCAGTACTTC.

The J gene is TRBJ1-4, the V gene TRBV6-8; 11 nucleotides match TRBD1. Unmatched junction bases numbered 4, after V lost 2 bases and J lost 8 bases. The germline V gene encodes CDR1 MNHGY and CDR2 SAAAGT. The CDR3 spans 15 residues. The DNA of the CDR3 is TGTGCCAGCAGTTACCGGGACAGGGGGGTGGAAAAACTGTTTTTT. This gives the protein CASSYRDRGVEKLFF.

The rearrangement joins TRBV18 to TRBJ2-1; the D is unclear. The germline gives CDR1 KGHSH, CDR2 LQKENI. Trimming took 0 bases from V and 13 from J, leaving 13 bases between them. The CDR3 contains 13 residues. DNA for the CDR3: TGTGCCAGCTCACCACCTCGACTTGTTAATCAGTTCTTC. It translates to CASSPPRLVNQFF.

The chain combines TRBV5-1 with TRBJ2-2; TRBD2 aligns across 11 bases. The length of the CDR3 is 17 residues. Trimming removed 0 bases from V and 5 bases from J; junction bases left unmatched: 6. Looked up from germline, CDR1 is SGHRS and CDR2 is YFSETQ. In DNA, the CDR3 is TGCGCCAGCAGCTTGGTAGCGGGAGGGCCGTGGACCGGGGAGCTGTTTTTT. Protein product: CASSLVAGGPWTGELFF.

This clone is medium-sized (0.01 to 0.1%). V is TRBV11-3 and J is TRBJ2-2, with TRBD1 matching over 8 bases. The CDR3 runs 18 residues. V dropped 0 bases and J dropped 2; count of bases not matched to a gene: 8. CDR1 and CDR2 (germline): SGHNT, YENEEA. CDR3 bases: TGTGCCAGCAGCTTAGATGCAGGGGGCAATCCAAACACCGGGGAGCTGTTTTTT. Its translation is CASSLDAGGNPNTGELFF.

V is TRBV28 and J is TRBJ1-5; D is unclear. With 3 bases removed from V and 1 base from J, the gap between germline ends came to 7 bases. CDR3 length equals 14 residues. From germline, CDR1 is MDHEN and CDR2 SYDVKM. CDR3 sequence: CASSFRRSNQPQHF. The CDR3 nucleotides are TGTGCCAGCAGTTTTCGAAGGAGCAATCAGCCCCAGCATTTT.

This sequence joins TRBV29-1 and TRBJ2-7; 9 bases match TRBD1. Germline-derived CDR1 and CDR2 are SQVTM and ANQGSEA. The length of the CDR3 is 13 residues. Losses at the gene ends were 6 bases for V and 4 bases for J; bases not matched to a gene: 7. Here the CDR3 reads CSVQTGGNYEQYF. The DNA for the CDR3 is TGCAGCGTACAAACAGGGGGCAATTACGAGCAGTACTTC.

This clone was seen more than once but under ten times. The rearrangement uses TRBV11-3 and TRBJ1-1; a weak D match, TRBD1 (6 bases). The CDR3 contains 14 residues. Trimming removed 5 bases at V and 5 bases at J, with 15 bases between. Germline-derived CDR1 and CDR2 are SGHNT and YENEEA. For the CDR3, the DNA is TGTGCCAGCAGCCCCTATCCAGGGGTAACTGAAGCTTTCTTT. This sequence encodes CASSPYPGVTEAFF.